This T cell receptor (beta chain) originates from a study of T cell responses to AZD1222 COVID-19 vaccine. The CDR3 contains 15 residues. Germline V lookup: CDR1 SEHNR, CDR2 FQNEAQ (reference sequence). Trimming took 5 bases from V and 1 from J, leaving 14 bases between them. Study-level points and caveats: At baseline, seropositivity was found in only a handful of AZD1222 recipients.

With regard to this clone: The antigen is unknown.

Clones were sequenced by immunoSEQ multiplex PCR, and TCRdb holds only the in-frame ones, with some missing. The sample holds 45,000 to 55,000 clones, around 85% seen once. This sequence was found in an adult in good health. The chain has TRBV7-9 and TRBJ1-1; D is possibly TRBD1 (5 bases). This specimen consisted of peripheral blood, obtained on day 0 of MenACWY control vaccination. CDR3 sequence reads: CASSPRQNSNTEAFF. Written as DNA, the CDR3 is TGTGCCAGCAGCCCTCGACAGAATTCGAACACTGAAGCTTTCTTT. Together with reference TRBV7-9 and TRBJ1-1, the CDR3 gives the full variable domain: DTGVSQNPRHKITKRGQNVTFRCDPISEHNRLYWYRQTLGQGPEFLTYFQNEAQLEKSRLLSDRFSAERPKGSFSTLEIQRTEQGDSAMYLCASSPRQNSNTEAFFGQGTRLTVV.